The clone carrying this TCR beta chain was found a few times. The data originate from a study of cytomegalovirus exposure and HLA in healthy donors. In the PCR, 60 Vbeta and 13 Jbeta primers were used. Here immunoSEQ multiplex PCR was the method, and the copy in TCRdb shows in-frame clones only, minus some. This sample carries more than 100,000 clones, approximately 80% of them seen once, and the ten largest clones take around 2%. This CDR3 spans 13 amino acids. V shed 0 bases and J shed 3 bases, with 6 bases lying between them. This sequence was found in a female donor in good health and CMV-seropositive. Specimen: PBMCs. The chain couples TRBV23-1 to TRBJ2-7; maybe TRBD1 (6 bases). TRBV23-1 is an open reading frame whose function is uncertain. The CDR3 nucleotides are TGCGCCAGCAGTCAATCAGGGGGCTACGAGCAGTACTTC. Translating it yields CASSQSGGYEQYF.